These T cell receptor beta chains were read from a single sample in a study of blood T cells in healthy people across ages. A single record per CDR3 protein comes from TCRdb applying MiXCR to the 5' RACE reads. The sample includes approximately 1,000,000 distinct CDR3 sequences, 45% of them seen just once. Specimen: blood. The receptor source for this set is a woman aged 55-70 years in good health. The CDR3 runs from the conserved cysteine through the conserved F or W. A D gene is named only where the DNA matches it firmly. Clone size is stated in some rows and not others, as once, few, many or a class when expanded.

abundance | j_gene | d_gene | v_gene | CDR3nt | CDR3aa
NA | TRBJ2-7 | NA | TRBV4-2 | TGTGCCAGCAGCCAGGCCGCGGGTGCGACCTACGAGCAGTACTTC | CASSQAAGATYEQYF
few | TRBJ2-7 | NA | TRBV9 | TGTGCCAGCAGCGTAATGGGTGGCCACGAGCAGTACTTC | CASSVMGGHEQYF
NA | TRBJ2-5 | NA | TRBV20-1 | TGCAGTGCTAGACGGGACCCCCAAGAGACCCAGTACTTC | CSARRDPQETQYF
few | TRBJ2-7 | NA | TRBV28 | TGTGCCAGCCGACATGGAAGCAGAGCGGCCCACTACGAGCAGTACTTC | CASRHGSRAAHYEQYF
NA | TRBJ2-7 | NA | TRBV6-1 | TGTGCCAGCACTCCAATAGGGCAGGGGAGGGAGGCCCAGTACTTC | CASTPIGQGREAQYF
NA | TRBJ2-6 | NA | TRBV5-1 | TGCGCCAGCAGCCCCGGGCAGGGTTTCGTCCTGACTTTC | CASSPGQGFVLTF
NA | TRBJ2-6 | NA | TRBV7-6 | TGTGCCAGCAGCCCAACCGGACAGCCCTCTGGGGCCAACGTCCTGACTTTC | CASSPTGQPSGANVLTF
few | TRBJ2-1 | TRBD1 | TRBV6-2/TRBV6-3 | TGTGCCAGCAGTTACCAAAGGACAGGGGGCCGTAGGAGCAATGAGCAGTTCTTC | CASSYQRTGGRRSNEQFF
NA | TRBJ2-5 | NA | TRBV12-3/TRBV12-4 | TGTGCCAGCAGCGAAACAAGGAACCAAGAGACCCAGTACTTC | CASSETRNQETQYF
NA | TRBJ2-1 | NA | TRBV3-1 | TGTGCCAGCAGCCTCACTGCCAAGCTTGGTCCTACGGGGGAGCAGTTCTTC | CASSLTAKLGPTGEQFF
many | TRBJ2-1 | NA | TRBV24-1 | TGTGCCACCTCGTGGGTACGCCCCAACGAGCTCTCCTACAATGAGCAGTTCTTC | CATSWVRPNELSYNEQFF
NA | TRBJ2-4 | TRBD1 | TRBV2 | TGTGCCAGCAGTACGACAGGGGAGGCAAACATTCAGTACTTC | CASSTTGEANIQYF
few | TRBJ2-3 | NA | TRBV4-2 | TGTGCCAGCAGCTCAAGTCCCTCAGATACGCAGTATTTT | CASSSSPSDTQYF
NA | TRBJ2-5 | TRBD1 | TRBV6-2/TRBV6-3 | TGTGCCAGCAGGAAGGGACAGGGGGGAAAAGAGACCCAGTACTTC | CASRKGQGGKETQYF
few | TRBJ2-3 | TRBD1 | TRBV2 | TGTGCCAGCGGGACAGGGGGCGCGCACGCCGTCACAGATACGCAGTATTTT | CASGTGGAHAVTDTQYF
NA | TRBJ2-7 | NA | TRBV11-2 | TGTGCCAGCAGCTTAGATCCCCTTAGGGACTACGAGCAGTACTTC | CASSLDPLRDYEQYF
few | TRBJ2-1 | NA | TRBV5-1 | TGCGCCAGCTCCGGGGCGCGGGAGCAGTTCTTC | CASSGAREQFF
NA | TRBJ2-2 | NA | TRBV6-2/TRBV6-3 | TGTGCCAGCAGTTATTCATCGAACACCGGGGAGCTGTTTTTT | CASSYSSNTGELFF
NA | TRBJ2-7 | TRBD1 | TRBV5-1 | TGCGCCAGCAGCGGAACAGGGGGCTTAAGCAATGAGCAGTACTTC | CASSGTGGLSNEQYF
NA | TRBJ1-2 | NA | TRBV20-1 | TGCAGTGCTAGAGACAGGGCAGGGCTACTCTATGGCTACACCTTC | CSARDRAGLLYGYTF
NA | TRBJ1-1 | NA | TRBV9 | TGTGCCAGCAGCGCTATCTCCACTGAAGCTTTCTTT | CASSAISTEAFF
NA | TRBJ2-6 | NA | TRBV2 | TGTGCCAGCAGGGGCAGTGCCTTTGACCTGACTTTC | CASRGSAFDLTF
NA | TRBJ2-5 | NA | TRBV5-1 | TGCGCCAGCAGCTTGACGACAGTCCAAGAGACCCAGTACTTC | CASSLTTVQETQYF
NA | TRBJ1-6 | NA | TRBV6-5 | TGTGCCAGCAAGGTCTCCCTGGGCGCTAATTCACCCCTCCACTTT | CASKVSLGANSPLHF
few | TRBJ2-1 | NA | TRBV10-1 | TGCGCCAGCAGTGGGAAGTCCTACAATGAGCAGTTCTTC | CASSGKSYNEQFF
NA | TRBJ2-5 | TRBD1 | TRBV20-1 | TGCAGTGCTAGAGATGCCGACGGCAGGGGGCTAGAGACCCAGTACTTC | CSARDADGRGLETQYF
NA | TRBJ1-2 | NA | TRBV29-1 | TGCAGCGTTGAGGGCAGGTCAGACTATGGCTACACCTTC | CSVEGRSDYGYTF
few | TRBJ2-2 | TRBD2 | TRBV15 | TGTGCCACCCGTACTAGCGGCCCCACCGGGGAGCTGTTTTTT | CATRTSGPTGELFF
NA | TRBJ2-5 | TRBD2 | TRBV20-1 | TGCAGTGCTAGGAGAGTAGCGGGAGTCCCAGAGACCCAGTACTTC | CSARRVAGVPETQYF
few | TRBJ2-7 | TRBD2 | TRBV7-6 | TGTGCCAGCAGCTTAAGAGGTCTAGCGGGTGACGAGCAGTACTTC | CASSLRGLAGDEQYF
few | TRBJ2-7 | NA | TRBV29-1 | TGCAGCGTTGAAGGGGGGCTAGGATCAGGCTACGAGCAGTACTTC | CSVEGGLGSGYEQYF
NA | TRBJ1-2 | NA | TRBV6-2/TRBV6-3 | TGTGCCAGCAAGAAGGGTTTGATCTATGGCTACACCTTC | CASKKGLIYGYTF
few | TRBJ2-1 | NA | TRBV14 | TGTGCCAGCAGCCAAGTAAGGGCGGTTATAGGGGATGAGCAGTTCTTC | CASSQVRAVIGDEQFF
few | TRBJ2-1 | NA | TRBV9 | TGTGCCAGCAATAGAGGCGAGGGTGGCTACAATGAGCAGTTCTTC | CASNRGEGGYNEQFF